This record looks at one TCR beta chain sequence and its context. Its target is unknown. TCRdb reanalysed the RT-PCR reads using MiXCR and keeps one entry per CDR3 protein. The sample includes hundreds of thousands of distinct CDR3 sequences, about 15% of them seen just once. The V gene lost 1 base and the J gene lost 7 bases, with 11 bases spanning the gap. Germline CDR1 reads DFQATT; CDR2 reads SNEGSKA (reference sequence). There are 13 residues in the CDR3. The data were taken from a study of response to subunit inactivated influenza vaccine. General study findings and limits: Authors proposed each seasonal influenza vaccination draws in few new T cells.

The sequence was collected from a man in his fifties or sixties who received an inactivated influenza vaccine. The sequencing used CD4+ T cells sorted from PBMCs, collected roughly 24 months after vaccination. The V gene is TRBV20-1, the J gene TRBJ1-5; D remains ambiguous. The DNA of the CDR3 is TGCAGTGCTAGAGTGGGTCGAGGACAGCCCCAGCATTTT. This gives the protein CSARVGRGQPQHF.